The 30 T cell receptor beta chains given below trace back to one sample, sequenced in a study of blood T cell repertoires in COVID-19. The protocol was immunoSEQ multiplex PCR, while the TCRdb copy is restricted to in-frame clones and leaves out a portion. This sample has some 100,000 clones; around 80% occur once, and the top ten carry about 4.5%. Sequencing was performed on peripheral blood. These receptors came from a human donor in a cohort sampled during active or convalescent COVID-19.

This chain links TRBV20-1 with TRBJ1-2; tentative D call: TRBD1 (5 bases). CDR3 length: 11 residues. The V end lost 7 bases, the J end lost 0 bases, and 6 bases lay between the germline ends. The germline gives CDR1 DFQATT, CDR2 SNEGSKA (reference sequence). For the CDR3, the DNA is TGCAGTGGGGGCACTAACTATGGCTACACCTTC. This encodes CSGGTNYGYTF.

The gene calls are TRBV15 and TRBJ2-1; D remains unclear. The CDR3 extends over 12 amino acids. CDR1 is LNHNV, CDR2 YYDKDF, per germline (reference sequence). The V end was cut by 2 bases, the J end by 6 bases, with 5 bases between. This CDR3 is CATSRFLNEQFF. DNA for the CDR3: TGTGCCACCAGCAGATTCCTCAATGAGCAGTTCTTC.

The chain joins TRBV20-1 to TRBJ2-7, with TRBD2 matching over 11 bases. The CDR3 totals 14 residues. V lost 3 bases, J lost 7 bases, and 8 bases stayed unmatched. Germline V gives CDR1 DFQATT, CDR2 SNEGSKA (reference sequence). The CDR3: CSASPGLAEFEQYF. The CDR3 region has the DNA TGCAGTGCTAGTCCGGGACTAGCGGAGTTTGAGCAGTACTTC.

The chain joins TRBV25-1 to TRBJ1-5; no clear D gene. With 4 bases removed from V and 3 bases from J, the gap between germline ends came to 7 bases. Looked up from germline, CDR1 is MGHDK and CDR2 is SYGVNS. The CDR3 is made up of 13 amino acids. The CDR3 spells CASSGGINQPQHF. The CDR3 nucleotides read TGTGCCAGCAGTGGAGGGATCAATCAGCCCCAGCATTTT.

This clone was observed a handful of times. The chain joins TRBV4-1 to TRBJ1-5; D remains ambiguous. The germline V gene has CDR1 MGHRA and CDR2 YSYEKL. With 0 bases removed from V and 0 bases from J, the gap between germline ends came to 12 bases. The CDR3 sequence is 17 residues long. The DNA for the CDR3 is TGCGCCAGCAGCCAAGATCGGTCCCTACTTAGCAATCAGCCCCAGCATTTT. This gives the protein CASSQDRSLLSNQPQHF.

In nucleotides, the CDR3 is TGTGCCAGCAGCTCAGGACTAGCGGGAGGGCCCAACAATGAGCAGTTCTTC. Encoded protein: CASSSGLAGGPNNEQFF. This chain joins TRBV7-9 and TRBJ2-1; 15 bases align to TRBD2. Germline CDR1 reads SEHNR; CDR2 reads FQNEAQ (reference sequence). V lost 4 bases, J lost 5 bases, and 6 bases stayed unmatched. The CDR3 sequence is 17 residues long.

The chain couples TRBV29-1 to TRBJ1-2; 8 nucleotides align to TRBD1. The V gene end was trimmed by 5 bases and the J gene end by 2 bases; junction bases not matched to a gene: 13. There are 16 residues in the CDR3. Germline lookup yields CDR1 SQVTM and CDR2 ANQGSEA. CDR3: CSVLDRAPERNYGYTF. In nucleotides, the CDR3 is TGCAGCGTTTTGGACAGGGCCCCCGAACGCAACTATGGCTACACCTTC.

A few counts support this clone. CDR3 in DNA: TGCAGTGCTAGTCCAGGCGACACCGGGGAGCTGTTTTTT. It codes for CSASPGDTGELFF. This chain connects TRBV20-1 to TRBJ2-2; D is ambiguous. Germline assignment: CDR1 DFQATT and CDR2 SNEGSKA (reference sequence). The CDR3 loop spans 13 amino acids. The germline V and J ends were trimmed by 3 bases and 3 bases, with 8 bases remaining between them.

The CDR3 DNA is TGTGCCAGCAGTTACTCGAACAGGGAGCAGTTCTTC. As protein: CASSYSNREQFF. The rearrangement links TRBV6-6 to TRBJ2-1; tentatively, D is TRBD1 (5 bases). The CDR3 covers 12 residues. Germline V gene data show CDR1 as MNHNY and CDR2 as SVGAGI (reference sequence). V was trimmed by 0 bases and J by 10 bases, leaving 7 bases between them.

The CDR3 is CASSQGQGGAYEQYF. The CDR3 region has the DNA TGCGCCAGCAGCCAAGGACAGGGGGGGGCCTACGAGCAGTACTTC. This chain connects TRBV4-3 to TRBJ2-7, with 9 bases that match TRBD1. From germline, CDR1 is LGHNA and CDR2 YSLEER. V lost 1 base to trimming and J lost 2 bases; unmatched junction nucleotides: 3. The CDR3 loop spans 15 amino acids.

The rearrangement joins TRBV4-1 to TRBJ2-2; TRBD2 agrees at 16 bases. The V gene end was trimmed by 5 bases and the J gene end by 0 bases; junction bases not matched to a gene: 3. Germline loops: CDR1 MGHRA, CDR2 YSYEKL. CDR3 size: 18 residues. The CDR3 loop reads CASSKGLAGGSNTGELFF. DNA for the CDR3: TGCGCCAGCAGCAAGGGACTAGCGGGGGGGTCGAACACCGGGGAGCTGTTTTTT.

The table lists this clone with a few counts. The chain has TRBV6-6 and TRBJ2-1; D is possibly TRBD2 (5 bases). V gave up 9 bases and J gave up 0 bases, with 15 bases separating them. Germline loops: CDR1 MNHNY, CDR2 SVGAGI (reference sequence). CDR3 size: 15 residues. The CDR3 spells CASYGSGSSYNEQFF. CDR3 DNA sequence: TGTGCCAGTTACGGGTCGGGGAGCTCCTACAATGAGCAGTTCTTC.

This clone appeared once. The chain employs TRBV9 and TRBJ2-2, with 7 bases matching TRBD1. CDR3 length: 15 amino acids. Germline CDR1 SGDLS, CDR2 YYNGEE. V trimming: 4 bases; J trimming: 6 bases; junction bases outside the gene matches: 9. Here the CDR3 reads CASSPRTGSPGELFF. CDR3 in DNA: TGTGCCAGCAGCCCGAGGACAGGTAGTCCCGGGGAGCTGTTTTTT.

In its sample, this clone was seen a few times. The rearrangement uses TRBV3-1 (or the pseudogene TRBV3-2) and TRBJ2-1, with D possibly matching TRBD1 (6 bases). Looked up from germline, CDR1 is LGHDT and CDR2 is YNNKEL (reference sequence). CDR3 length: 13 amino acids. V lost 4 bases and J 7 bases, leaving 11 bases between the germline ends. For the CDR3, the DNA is TGTGCCAGCAGCCCAAACAGGGTGAATGAGCAGTTCTTC. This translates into CASSPNRVNEQFF.

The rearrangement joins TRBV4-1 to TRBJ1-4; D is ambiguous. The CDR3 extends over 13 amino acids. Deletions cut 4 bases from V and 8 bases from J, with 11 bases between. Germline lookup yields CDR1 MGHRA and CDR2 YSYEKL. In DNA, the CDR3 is TGCGCCAGCAGCCCGCTTTCGGGGGAAAAACTGTTTTTT. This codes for CASSPLSGEKLFF.

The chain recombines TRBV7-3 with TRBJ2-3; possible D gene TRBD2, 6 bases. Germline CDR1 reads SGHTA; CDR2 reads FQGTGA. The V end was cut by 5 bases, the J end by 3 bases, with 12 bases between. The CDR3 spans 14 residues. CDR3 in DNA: TGTGCCAGCAGCCCCGAGCGGGTAACAGATACGCAGTATTTT. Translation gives CASSPERVTDTQYF.

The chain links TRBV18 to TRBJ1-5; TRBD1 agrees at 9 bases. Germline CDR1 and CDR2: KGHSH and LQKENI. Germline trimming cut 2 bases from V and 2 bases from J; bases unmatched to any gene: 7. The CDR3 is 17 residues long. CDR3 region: CASSPGTGNGGNQPQHF. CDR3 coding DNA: TGTGCCAGCTCACCAGGGACAGGGAACGGGGGCAATCAGCCCCAGCATTTT.

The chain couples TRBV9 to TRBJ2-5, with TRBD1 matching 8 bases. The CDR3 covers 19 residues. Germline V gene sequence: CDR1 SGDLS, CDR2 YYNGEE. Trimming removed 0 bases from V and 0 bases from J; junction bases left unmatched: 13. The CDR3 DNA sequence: TGTGCCAGCAGCGTAGGTCAGGGGGCAAGTTTGGGTTACCAAGAGACCCAGTACTTC. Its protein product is CASSVGQGASLGYQETQYF.

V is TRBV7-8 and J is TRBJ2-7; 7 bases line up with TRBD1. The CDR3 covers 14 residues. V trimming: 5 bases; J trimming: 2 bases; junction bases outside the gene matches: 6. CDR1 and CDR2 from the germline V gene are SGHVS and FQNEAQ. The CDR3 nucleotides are TGTGCCAGCAGCAGGGGGCAGCCCACCTACGAGCAGTACTTC. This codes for CASSRGQPTYEQYF.

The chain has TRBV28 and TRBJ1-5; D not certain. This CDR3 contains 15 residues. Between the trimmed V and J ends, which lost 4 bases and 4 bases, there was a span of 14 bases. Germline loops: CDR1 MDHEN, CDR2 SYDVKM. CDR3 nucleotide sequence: TGTGCCAGCAGTTCGATTCCCTCGGGTAATCAGCCCCAGCATTTT. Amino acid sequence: CASSSIPSGNQPQHF. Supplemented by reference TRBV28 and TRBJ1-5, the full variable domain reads DVKVTQSSRYLVKRTGEKVFLECVQDMDHENMFWYRQDPGLGLRLIYFSYDVKMKEKGDIPEGYSVSREKKERFSLILESASTNQTSMYLCASSSIPSGNQPQHFGDGTRLSIL.

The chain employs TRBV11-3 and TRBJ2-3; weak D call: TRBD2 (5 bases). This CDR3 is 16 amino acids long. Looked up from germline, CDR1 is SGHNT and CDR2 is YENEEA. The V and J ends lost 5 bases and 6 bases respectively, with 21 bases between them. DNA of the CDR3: TGTGCCAGCAGCCCAGACGGTGCGGGTAGGGCTGATACGCAGTATTTT. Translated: CASSPDGAGRADTQYF.

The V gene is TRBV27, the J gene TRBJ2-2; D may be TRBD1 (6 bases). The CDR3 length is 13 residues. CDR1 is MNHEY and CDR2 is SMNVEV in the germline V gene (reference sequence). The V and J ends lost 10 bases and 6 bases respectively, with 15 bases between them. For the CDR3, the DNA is TGTGCCACCGCCAACAGGGTCCCCGGGGAGCTGTTTTTT. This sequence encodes CATANRVPGELFF.

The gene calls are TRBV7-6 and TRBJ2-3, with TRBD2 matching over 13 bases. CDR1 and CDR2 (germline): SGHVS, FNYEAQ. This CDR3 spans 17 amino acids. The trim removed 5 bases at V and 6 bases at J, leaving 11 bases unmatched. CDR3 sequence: CASSPDPTSGGRDTQYF. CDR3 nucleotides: TGTGCCAGCAGCCCCGACCCGACTAGCGGGGGGAGGGATACGCAGTATTTT.

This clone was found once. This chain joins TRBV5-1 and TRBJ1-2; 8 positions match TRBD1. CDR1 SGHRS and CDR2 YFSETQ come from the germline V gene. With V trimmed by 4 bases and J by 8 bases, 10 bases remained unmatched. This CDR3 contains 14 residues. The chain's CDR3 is CASSPSGGSEGYTF. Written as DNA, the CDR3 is TGCGCCAGCAGCCCTTCAGGGGGCTCGGAGGGCTACACCTTC.

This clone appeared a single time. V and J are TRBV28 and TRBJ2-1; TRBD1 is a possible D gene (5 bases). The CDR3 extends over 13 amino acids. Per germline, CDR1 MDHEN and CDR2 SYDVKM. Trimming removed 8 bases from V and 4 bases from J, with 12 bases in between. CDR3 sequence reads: CASDAGLYNEQFF. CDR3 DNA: TGTGCCAGCGACGCAGGGCTATACAATGAGCAGTTCTTC.

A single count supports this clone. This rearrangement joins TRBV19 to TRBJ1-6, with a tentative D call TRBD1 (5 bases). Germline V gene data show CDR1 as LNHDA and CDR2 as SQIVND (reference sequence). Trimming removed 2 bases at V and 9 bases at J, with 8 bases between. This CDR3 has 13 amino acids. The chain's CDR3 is CASSIQGRSPLHF. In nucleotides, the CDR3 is TGTGCCAGTAGTATACAGGGTCGTTCACCCCTCCACTTT. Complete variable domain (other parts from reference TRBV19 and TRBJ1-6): DGGITQSPKYLFRKEGQNVTLSCEQNLNHDAMYWYRQDPGQGLRLIYYSQIVNDFQKGDIAEGYSVSREKKESFPLTVTSAQKNPTAFYLCASSIQGRSPLHFGNGTRLTVT.

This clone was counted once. The CDR3 DNA reads as TGTGCCAGTAGTATTAGGTTACTAGCGCCCTACAATGAGCAGTTCTTC. This translates into CASSIRLLAPYNEQFF. This chain connects TRBV19 to TRBJ2-1, with 7 bases aligning to TRBD2. The V gene's germline CDR1 is LNHDA and CDR2 SQIVND (reference sequence). This CDR3 is built from 16 residues. The V and J ends lost 3 bases and 2 bases, in that order; junction bases with no gene match: 7.

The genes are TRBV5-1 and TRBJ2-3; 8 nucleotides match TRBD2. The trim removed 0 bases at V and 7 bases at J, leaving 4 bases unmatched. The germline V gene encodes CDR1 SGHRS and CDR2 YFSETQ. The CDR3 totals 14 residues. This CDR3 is CASSLGREGYTQYF. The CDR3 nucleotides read TGCGCCAGCAGCTTGGGTCGGGAGGGCTATACGCAGTATTTT.

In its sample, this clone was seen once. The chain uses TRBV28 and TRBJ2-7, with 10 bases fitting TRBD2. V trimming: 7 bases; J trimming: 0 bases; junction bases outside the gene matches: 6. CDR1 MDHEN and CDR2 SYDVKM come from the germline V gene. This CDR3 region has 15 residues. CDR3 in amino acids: CASTPRLAGSYEQYF. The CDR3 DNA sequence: TGTGCCAGCACTCCAAGACTAGCGGGCTCCTACGAGCAGTACTTC.

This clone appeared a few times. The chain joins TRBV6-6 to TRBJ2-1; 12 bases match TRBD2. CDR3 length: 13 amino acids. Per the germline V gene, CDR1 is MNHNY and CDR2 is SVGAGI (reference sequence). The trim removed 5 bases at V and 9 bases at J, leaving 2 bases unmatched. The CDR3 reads CASSPGLAGEQFF. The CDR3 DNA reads TGTGCCAGCAGTCCGGGACTAGCGGGTGAGCAGTTCTTC.